The 28 T cell receptor beta chains below all came from one sample that was sequenced in a study of T cell changes during pregnancy in multiple sclerosis. Generated by immunoSEQ multiplex PCR, the TCRdb table keeps only in-frame clones and is missing some. Of about 50,000 clones in the sample, 80% to 95% were seen once. Sample: CD4+ T cells from peripheral blood mononuclear cells, taken after pregnancy. The receptors originated from a female donor with multiple sclerosis, enrolled in a pregnancy study.

This clone was counted a few times. J is TRBJ1-2 and V is TRBV9; possibly TRBD1 for D (5 bases). CDR1 SGDLS and CDR2 YYNGEE come from the germline V gene. The CDR3 loop spans 13 amino acids. V was shortened by 3 bases and J by 3 bases, with 9 bases between the two germline ends. Here the CDR3 reads CASSGGTYYGYTF. CDR3 DNA: TGTGCCAGCAGCGGAGGGACTTACTATGGCTACACCTTC.

J is TRBJ2-7 and V is TRBV11-2; D is undetermined. From germline, CDR1 is SGHAT and CDR2 FQNNGV. The CDR3 totals 13 residues. Trimming took off 5 bases at V and 2 bases at J, with 10 bases between the two ends. CDR3 bases: TGTGCCAGCAGCCCCCCTAAACCCTACGAGCAGTACTTC. Encoded protein: CASSPPKPYEQYF. Looking up the rest from reference TRBV11-2 and TRBJ2-7 gives the full variable domain: EAGVAQSPRYKIIEKRQSVAFWCNPISGHATLYWYQQILGQGPKLLIQFQNNGVVDDSQLPKDRFSAERLKGVDSTLKIQPAKLEDSAVYLCASSPPKPYEQYFGPGTRLTVT.

The chain recombines TRBV19 with TRBJ2-7, with D possibly matching TRBD1 (5 bases). Trimming stripped 0 bases from V and 6 bases from J, with 15 bases between. CDR3 length: 15 residues. The germline gives CDR1 LNHDA, CDR2 SQIVND (reference sequence). This CDR3 reads CASSIDARAAGEQYF. CDR3 sequence (DNA): TGTGCCAGTAGTATAGACGCCAGGGCGGCTGGCGAGCAGTACTTC.

This clone was recorded once. The chain combines TRBV19 with TRBJ1-2; D not certain. The CDR3 runs to 13 residues. Per germline, CDR1 LNHDA and CDR2 SQIVND (reference sequence). V shed 5 bases and J shed 8 bases, with 15 bases lying between them. CDR3 nucleotide sequence: TGTGCCAGTAGTCGTGGGAGAGGGCGAGGCTACACCTTC. Residues: CASSRGRGRGYTF.

The chain recombines TRBV18 with TRBJ2-2, with D possibly matching TRBD2 (6 bases). This CDR3 comprises 16 residues. Between the trimmed V and J ends, which lost 1 base and 2 bases, there was a span of 11 bases. Per the germline V gene, CDR1 is KGHSH and CDR2 is LQKENI. The CDR3 DNA reads TGTGCCAGCTCACCACAAAGGAGGGGAAACACCGGGGAGCTGTTTTTT. It is translated as CASSPQRRGNTGELFF.

The chain links TRBV10-3 to TRBJ2-1, with TRBD2 identical over 7 bases. Germline lookup yields CDR1 ENHRY and CDR2 SYGVKD. This CDR3 is 14 amino acids long. Losses at the gene ends were 7 bases for V and 3 bases for J; bases not matched to a gene: 6. This CDR3 is CAITGLGDYNEQFF. The CDR3 region has the DNA TGTGCCATCACCGGACTAGGGGACTACAATGAGCAGTTCTTC.

The DNA for the CDR3 is TGTGCCAGCAGTTTGATCAGGAACACCGGGGAGCTGTTTTTT. This codes for CASSLIRNTGELFF. The V gene is TRBV28, the J gene TRBJ2-2; D is undetermined. The CDR3 loop spans 14 amino acids. Looked up from germline, CDR1 is MDHEN and CDR2 is SYDVKM. V was trimmed by 3 bases and J by 1 base, leaving 6 bases between them.

The genes are TRBV18 and TRBJ1-2, with 7 bases aligning to TRBD1. Germline loops: CDR1 KGHSH, CDR2 LQKENI. This CDR3 is 13 amino acids long. V dropped 6 bases and J dropped 3; count of bases not matched to a gene: 4. The CDR3 here is CASSSGQDYGYTF. The CDR3, as DNA: TGTGCCAGCTCGTCCGGACAGGACTATGGCTACACCTTC.

The chain has TRBV5-4 and TRBJ1-2, with 10 bases matching TRBD1. Germline CDR1 and CDR2: SGHNT and YYREEE (reference sequence). V shed 5 bases, J shed 7 bases, and the junction held 11 bases outside the gene matches. There are 15 residues in the CDR3. The CDR3 sequence: CASRDRDRGTSGYTF. For the CDR3, the DNA is TGTGCCAGCAGGGATCGGGACAGGGGAACCTCTGGCTACACCTTC.

J is TRBJ2-7 and V is TRBV5-1; D is possibly TRBD1 (5 bases). Germline lookup yields CDR1 SGHRS and CDR2 YFSETQ. V lost 0 bases and J lost 5, with 12 bases in between. The CDR3 runs 14 residues. The CDR3 spells CASSLVAGSHEQYF. The CDR3 bases are TGCGCCAGCAGCTTGGTGGCAGGGTCTCACGAGCAGTACTTC.

This chain uses TRBV7-3 with TRBJ1-1, with D possibly TRBD1 on 6 matching bases. The germline V gene has CDR1 SGHTA and CDR2 FQGTGA. This CDR3 has 15 amino acids. Trimming stripped 0 bases from V and 4 bases from J, with 12 bases between. CDR3 residues: CASSLTGQRITEAFF. The CDR3 DNA reads TGTGCCAGCAGCTTAACAGGACAGAGGATCACTGAAGCTTTCTTT.

The rearrangement joins TRBV29-1 to TRBJ1-4; no definite D call. Germline CDR1 SQVTM, CDR2 ANQGSEA. The germline V and J ends were trimmed by 6 bases and 8 bases, with 16 bases remaining between them. The CDR3 consists of 13 residues. DNA of the CDR3: TGCAGCGTGGCCCGGAACCGGGGAGAAAAACTGTTTTTT. Residues: CSVARNRGEKLFF. The full variable domain, rest sourced from reference TRBV29-1 and TRBJ1-4, is SAVISQKPSRDICQRGTSLTIQCQVDSQVTMMFWYRQQPGQSLTLIATANQGSEATYESGFVIDKFPISRPNLTFSTLTVSNMSPEDSSIYLCSVARNRGEKLFFGSGTQLSVL.

The CDR3 bases are TGTGCCAGCTCACCACTTTTGGAGGGAGGGGAGCAGTTCTTC. This sequence encodes CASSPLLEGGEQFF. V is TRBV18 and J is TRBJ2-1; 7 bases are shared with TRBD2. The CDR3 has 14 amino acids. After removal of 1 base from V and 10 bases from J, the junction contained 7 bases not matched to a gene. The germline V gene encodes CDR1 KGHSH and CDR2 LQKENI.

The chain combines TRBV6-1 with TRBJ2-5; D uncertain. Germline V CDR1 and CDR2: MNHNS, SASEGT. This CDR3 spans 14 amino acids. Trimming shortened V by 7 bases and J by 2 bases, and 14 bases separated the two germline ends. The CDR3 loop is CASTGSLLQETQYF. In nucleotides, the CDR3 is TGTGCCAGCACAGGAAGCCTTTTACAAGAGACCCAGTACTTC.

The V gene is TRBV11-2, the J gene TRBJ2-3; D is undetermined. Per the germline V gene, CDR1 is SGHAT and CDR2 is FQNNGV. V lost 5 bases, J lost 4 bases, and 16 bases lay in between. The CDR3 has 15 residues. Here the CDR3 reads CASSGHLSPADTQYF. The CDR3 DNA follows: TGTGCCAGCAGCGGGCACCTGAGTCCGGCAGATACGCAGTATTTT.

V gene TRBV19 combines with J gene TRBJ2-6; 11 positions agree with TRBD1. Germline V CDR1 and CDR2: LNHDA, SQIVND (reference sequence). This CDR3 comprises 19 residues. The ends lost 6 bases at V and 2 bases at J; junction bases unmatched: 12. The CDR3 sequence is CASRSPVGQGATGANVLTF. Here the CDR3 DNA reads TGTGCCAGTAGGTCCCCCGTCGGACAGGGGGCAACTGGGGCCAACGTCCTGACTTTC.

This clone came up a few times. This chain joins TRBV27 and TRBJ2-4; the match to TRBD1 covers 9 bases. This CDR3 has 14 amino acids. V trimming: 6 bases; J trimming: 4 bases; junction bases outside the gene matches: 4. Germline V CDR1 and CDR2: MNHEY, SMNVEV (reference sequence). CDR3 sequence reads: CASRTGTGKNIQYF. CDR3 bases: TGTGCCAGCAGAACCGGGACAGGGAAAAACATTCAGTACTTC.

V gene TRBV9 combines with J gene TRBJ2-7, with 10 bases lining up with TRBD1. From germline, CDR1 is SGDLS and CDR2 YYNGEE. J lost 3 bases, V lost 0 bases, and 3 bases had no gene match. CDR3 length equals 15 residues. The CDR3 region has the DNA TGTGCCAGCAGCGTAGGGACAGGGGGTCTCTACGAGCAGTACTTC. Translation: CASSVGTGGLYEQYF. The full variable domain, in which reference TRBV9 and TRBJ2-7 provide the parts outside the CDR3, is DSGVTQTPKHLITATGQRVTLRCSPRSGDLSVYWYQQSLDQGLQFLIQYYNGEERAKGNILERFSAQQFPDLHSELNLSSLELGDSALYFCASSVGTGGLYEQYFGPGTRLTVT.

The chain links TRBV2 to TRBJ1-2, with a tentative D call TRBD1 (6 bases). This CDR3 has 15 amino acids. V was pared by 6 bases and J by 4 bases, with 18 bases between. Germline V lookup: CDR1 SNHLY, CDR2 FYNNEI. This CDR3 reads CASSDGFRGPYGYTF. The DNA of the CDR3 is TGTGCCAGCAGCGACGGCTTCAGGGGCCCCTATGGCTACACCTTC.

The chain has TRBV21-1 and TRBJ2-7; the tabulated D call, TRBD1, remains unverified against the DNA. TRBV21-1 is labeled a pseudogene. The CDR3 covers 17 residues. CDR3 residues: CASSPSPGTDGSYEQYF. In DNA, the CDR3 is TGTGCCAGCAGCCCCTCGCCTGGGACAGACGGGTCCTACGAGCAGTACTTC.

This chain joins TRBV19 and TRBJ1-1; D is undetermined. This CDR3 region has 12 residues. Germline V gives CDR1 LNHDA, CDR2 SQIVND (reference sequence). V gave up 10 bases and J gave up 0 bases, with 9 bases separating them. The CDR3 loop reads CATMNMNTEAFF. Written as DNA, the CDR3 is TGTGCCACTATGAATATGAACACTGAAGCTTTCTTT.

The chain couples TRBV11-2 to TRBJ1-2; perhaps TRBD1 as D (5 bases). The length of the CDR3 is 16 residues. Germline values: CDR1 SGHAT, CDR2 FQNNGV. V lost 4 bases, J lost 2 bases, and 17 bases lay in between. The CDR3 loop is CASSSPRVRENYGYTF. CDR3 bases: TGTGCCAGCAGCTCCCCCAGGGTACGGGAGAACTATGGCTACACCTTC.

The table lists this clone with a count of one. This chain joins TRBV7-7 and TRBJ2-1; 14 positions agree with TRBD2. Germline CDR1 is SSHAT and CDR2 is FNYEAQ (reference sequence). V shed 1 base and J 6 bases; nucleotides not matched to a gene: 2. The CDR3 totals 16 residues. The CDR3 bases are TGTGCCAGCAGCTTAGGGGGACTAGCGGGAGTCAATGAGCAGTTCTTC. Translating gives CASSLGGLAGVNEQFF.

V gene TRBV5-1 combines with J gene TRBJ1-3; 7 bases align to TRBD1. V lost 5 bases, J lost 0 bases, and 2 bases stayed unmatched. The germline V gene encodes CDR1 SGHRS and CDR2 YFSETQ. The length of the CDR3 is 14 residues. The CDR3 region is CASRQGSSGNTIYF. The CDR3 DNA reads TGCGCCAGCAGACAGGGGAGCTCTGGAAACACCATATATTTT.

In its sample, this clone was seen once. V gene TRBV6-1 combines with J gene TRBJ2-4, with D maybe TRBD1 (5 bases). The CDR3 spans 17 residues. Germline V gives CDR1 MNHNS, CDR2 SASEGT. Trimming cost V 2 bases and J 2 bases, with 16 bases left between them. For the CDR3, the DNA is TGTGCCAGCAGTGAACAGGCAGGGATTGGGACCAAAAACATTCAGTACTTC. Protein: CASSEQAGIGTKNIQYF.

This chain uses TRBV15 with TRBJ1-1; D unclear. The CDR3 has 14 residues. CDR1 is LNHNV and CDR2 is YYDKDF in the germline V gene (reference sequence). The V end lost 1 base, the J end lost 5 bases, and 11 bases lay between the germline ends. The CDR3 sequence is CATSRAGTATEAFF. The CDR3 DNA reads as TGTGCCACCAGCAGAGCAGGCACGGCGACTGAAGCTTTCTTT. Drawing the rest from reference TRBV15 and TRBJ1-1, the complete variable domain is DAMVIQNPRYQVTQFGKPVTLSCSQTLNHNVMYWYQQKSSQAPKLLFHYYDKDFNNEADTPDNFQSRRPNTSFCFLDIRSPGLGDTAMYLCATSRAGTATEAFFGQGTRLTVV.

The chain uses TRBV19 and TRBJ1-2, with 8 bases identical to TRBD1. In germline, CDR1 is LNHDA, CDR2 SQIVND (reference sequence). The CDR3 runs to 15 residues. V trimming: 1 base; J trimming: 4 bases; junction bases outside the gene matches: 5. As DNA, the CDR3 is TGTGCCAGTAGTATAGTCGGACAGGGATCCTATGGCTACACCTTC. Residues: CASSIVGQGSYGYTF.

V is TRBV6-6 and J is TRBJ1-5; weak D call: TRBD1 (5 bases). V lost 6 bases, J lost 2 bases, and 11 bases lay in between. The CDR3 length is 14 residues. Germline-derived CDR1 and CDR2 are MNHNY and SVGAGI (reference sequence). CDR3 loop: CASSFLTGNQPQHF. Written as DNA, the CDR3 is TGTGCCAGCAGCTTCCTGACAGGCAATCAGCCCCAGCATTTT.